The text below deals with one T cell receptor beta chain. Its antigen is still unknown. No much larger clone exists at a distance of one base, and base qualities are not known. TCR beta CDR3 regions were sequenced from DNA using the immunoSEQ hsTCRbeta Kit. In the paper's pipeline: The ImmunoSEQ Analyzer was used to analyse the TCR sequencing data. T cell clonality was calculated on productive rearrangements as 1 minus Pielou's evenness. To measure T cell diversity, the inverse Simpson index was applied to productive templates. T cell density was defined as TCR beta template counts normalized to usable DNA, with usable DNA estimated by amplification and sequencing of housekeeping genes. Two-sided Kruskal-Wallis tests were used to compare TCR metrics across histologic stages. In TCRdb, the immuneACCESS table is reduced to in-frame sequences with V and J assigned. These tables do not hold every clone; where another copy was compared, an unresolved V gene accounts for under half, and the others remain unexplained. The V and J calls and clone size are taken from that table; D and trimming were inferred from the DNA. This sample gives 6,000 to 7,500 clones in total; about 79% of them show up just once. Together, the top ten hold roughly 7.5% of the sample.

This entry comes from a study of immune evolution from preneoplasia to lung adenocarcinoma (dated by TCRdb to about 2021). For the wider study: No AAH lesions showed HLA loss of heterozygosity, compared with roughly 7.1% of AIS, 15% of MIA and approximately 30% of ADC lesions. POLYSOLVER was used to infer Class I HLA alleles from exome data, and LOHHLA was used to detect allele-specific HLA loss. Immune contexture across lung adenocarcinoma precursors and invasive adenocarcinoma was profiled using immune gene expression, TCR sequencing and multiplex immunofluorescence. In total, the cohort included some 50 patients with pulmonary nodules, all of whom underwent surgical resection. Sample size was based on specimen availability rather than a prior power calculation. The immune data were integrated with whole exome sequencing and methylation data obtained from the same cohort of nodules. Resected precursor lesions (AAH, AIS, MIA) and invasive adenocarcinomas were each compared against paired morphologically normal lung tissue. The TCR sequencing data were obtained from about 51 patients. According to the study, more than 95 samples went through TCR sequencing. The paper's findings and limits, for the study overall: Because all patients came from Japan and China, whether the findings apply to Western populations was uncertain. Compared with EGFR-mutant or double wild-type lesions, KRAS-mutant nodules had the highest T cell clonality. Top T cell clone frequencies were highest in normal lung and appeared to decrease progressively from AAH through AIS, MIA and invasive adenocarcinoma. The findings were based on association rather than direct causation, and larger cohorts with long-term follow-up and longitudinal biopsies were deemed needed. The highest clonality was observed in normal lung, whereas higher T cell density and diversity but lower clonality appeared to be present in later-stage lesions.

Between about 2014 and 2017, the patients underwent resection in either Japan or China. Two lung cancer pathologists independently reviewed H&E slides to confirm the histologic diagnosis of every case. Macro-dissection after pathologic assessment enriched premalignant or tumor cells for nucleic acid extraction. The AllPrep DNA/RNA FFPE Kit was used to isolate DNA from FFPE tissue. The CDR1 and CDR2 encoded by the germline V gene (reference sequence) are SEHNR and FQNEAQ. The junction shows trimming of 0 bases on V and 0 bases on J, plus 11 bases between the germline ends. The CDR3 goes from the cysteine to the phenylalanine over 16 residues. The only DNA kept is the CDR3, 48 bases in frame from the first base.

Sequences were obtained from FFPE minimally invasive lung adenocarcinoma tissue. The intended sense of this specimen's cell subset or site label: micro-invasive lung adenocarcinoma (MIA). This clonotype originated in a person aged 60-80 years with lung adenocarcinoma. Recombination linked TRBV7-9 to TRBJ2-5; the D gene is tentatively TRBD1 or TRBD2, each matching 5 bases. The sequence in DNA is TGTGCCAGCAGCTTAGCTGAGGGGCTATACCAAGAGACCCAGTACTTC. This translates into CASSLAEGLYQETQYF.